This T cell receptor (beta chain) stems from a study of blood T cell repertoires in COVID-19. V lost 5 bases, J lost 10 bases, and 20 bases lay in between. This CDR3 has 15 residues. Per the germline V gene, CDR1 is MNHEY and CDR2 is SVGAGI. Sequenced by immunoSEQ multiplex PCR; TCRdb stores in-frame clones only, minus some. The sample shows over 200,000 clones, approximately 86% of them seen only once. The receptor was derived from a man between 35 and 55 years old with acute or convalescent COVID-19. The V gene is TRBV6-5, the J gene TRBJ1-4; possibly TRBD1 for D (5 bases). The sample consisted of peripheral blood. The DNA of the CDR3 is TGTGCCAGCAGTCGCGCTAGGGGTGTGGGAGGAAAACTGTTTTTT. It is translated as CASSRARGVGGKLFF.